Listed here are 2 T cell receptor beta chains from one sample, sequenced in a study of blood T cell repertoires in COVID-19. The method was immunoSEQ multiplex PCR; TCRdb's version includes in-frame clones alone and lacks a portion of them. Counted here are fewer than 250,000 clones, around 80% occurring once; the ten biggest clones make up about 8.9%. Material for sequencing was peripheral blood. The receptor source for this set is a woman in her forties or fifties with acute or convalescent COVID-19.

The rearrangement links TRBV15 to TRBJ1-1, with 10 bases identical to TRBD1. The germline V gene has CDR1 LNHNV and CDR2 YYDKDF (reference sequence). The length of the CDR3 is 14 residues. Trimming removed 5 bases from V and 6 bases from J; junction bases left unmatched: 6. The CDR3 bases are TGTGCCACCAGCTTCTCCGGGACAGGGGCTGAAGCTTTCTTT. This gives the protein CATSFSGTGAEAFF. Complete variable domain (other parts from reference TRBV15 and TRBJ1-1): DAMVIQNPRYQVTQFGKPVTLSCSQTLNHNVMYWYQQKSSQAPKLLFHYYDKDFNNEADTPDNFQSRRPNTSFCFLDIRSPGLGDTAMYLCATSFSGTGAEAFFGQGTRLTVV.

The chain recombines TRBV7-2 with TRBJ1-5, with D perhaps TRBD1 (6 bases). Trimming removed 4 bases from V and 3 bases from J, with 22 bases in between. This CDR3 has 18 residues. CDR1 and CDR2 from the germline V gene are SGHTA and FQGNSA. For the CDR3, the DNA is TGTGCCAGCAGCTCGTTAGGGGGGGGCGGACATCACAATCAGCCCCAGCATTTT. Its protein is CASSSLGGGGHHNQPQHF.